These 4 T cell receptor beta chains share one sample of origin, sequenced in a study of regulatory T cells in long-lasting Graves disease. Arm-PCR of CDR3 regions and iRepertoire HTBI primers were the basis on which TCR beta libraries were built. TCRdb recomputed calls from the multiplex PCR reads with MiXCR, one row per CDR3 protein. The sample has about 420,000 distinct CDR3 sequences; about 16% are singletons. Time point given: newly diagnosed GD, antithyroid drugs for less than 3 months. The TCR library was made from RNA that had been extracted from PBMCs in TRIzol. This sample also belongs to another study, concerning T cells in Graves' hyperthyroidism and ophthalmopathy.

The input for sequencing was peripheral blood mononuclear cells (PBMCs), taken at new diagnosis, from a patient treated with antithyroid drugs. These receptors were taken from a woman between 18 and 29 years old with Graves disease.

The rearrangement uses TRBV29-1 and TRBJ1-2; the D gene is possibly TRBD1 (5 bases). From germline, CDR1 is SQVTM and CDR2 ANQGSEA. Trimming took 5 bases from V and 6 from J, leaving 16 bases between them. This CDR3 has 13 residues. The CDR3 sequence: CSVPDTLNHGYTF. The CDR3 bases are TGCAGCGTTCCGGACACACTCAATCATGGCTACACCTTC.

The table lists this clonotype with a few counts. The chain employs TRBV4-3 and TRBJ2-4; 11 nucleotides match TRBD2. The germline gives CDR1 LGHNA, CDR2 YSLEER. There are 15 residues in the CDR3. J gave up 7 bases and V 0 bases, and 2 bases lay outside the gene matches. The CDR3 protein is CASSQELAGGNIQYF. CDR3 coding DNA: TGCGCCAGCAGCCAAGAGCTAGCGGGAGGCAACATTCAGTACTTC.

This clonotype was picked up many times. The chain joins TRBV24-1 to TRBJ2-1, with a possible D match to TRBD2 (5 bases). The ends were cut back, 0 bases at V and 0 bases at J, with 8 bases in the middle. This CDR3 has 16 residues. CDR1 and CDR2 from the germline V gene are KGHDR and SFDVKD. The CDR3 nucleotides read TGTGCCACCAGTGATTTGGTAGCGAGCTCCTACAATGAGCAGTTCTTC. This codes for CATSDLVASSYNEQFF.

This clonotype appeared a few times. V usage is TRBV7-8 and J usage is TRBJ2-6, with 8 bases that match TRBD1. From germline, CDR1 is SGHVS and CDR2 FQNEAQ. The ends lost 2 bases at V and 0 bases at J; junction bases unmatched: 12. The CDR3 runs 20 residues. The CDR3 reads CASSLSRGRQPPSGANVLTF. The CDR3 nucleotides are TGTGCCAGCAGCTTATCCAGGGGGCGCCAGCCCCCCTCTGGGGCCAACGTCCTGACTTTC.